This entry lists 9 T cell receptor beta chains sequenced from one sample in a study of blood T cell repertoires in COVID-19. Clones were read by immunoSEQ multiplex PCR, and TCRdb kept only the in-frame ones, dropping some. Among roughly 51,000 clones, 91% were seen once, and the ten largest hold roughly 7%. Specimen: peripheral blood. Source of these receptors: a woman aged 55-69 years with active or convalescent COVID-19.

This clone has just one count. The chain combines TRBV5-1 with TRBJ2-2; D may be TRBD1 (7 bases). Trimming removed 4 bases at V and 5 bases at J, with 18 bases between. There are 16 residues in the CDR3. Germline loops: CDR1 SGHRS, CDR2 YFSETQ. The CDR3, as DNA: TGCGCCAGCAGCCCAGGGGGGACCAGTAAGACCGGGGAGCTGTTTTTT. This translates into CASSPGGTSKTGELFF.

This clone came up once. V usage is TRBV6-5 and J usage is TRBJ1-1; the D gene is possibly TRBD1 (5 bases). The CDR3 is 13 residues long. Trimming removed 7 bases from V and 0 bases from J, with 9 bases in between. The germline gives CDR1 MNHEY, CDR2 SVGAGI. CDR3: CASTGVLNTEAFF. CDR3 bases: TGTGCCAGCACGGGGGTTTTGAACACTGAAGCTTTCTTT.

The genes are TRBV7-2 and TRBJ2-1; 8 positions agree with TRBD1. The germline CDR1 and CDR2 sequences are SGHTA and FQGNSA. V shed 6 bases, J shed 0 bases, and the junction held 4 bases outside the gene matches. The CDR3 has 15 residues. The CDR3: CASSFDRGSYNEQFF. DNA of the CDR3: TGTGCCAGCAGTTTCGACAGGGGCTCCTACAATGAGCAGTTCTTC. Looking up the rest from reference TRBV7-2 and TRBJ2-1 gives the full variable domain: GAGVSQSPSNKVTEKGKDVELRCDPISGHTALYWYRQSLGQGLEFLIYFQGNSAPDKSGLPSDRFSAERTGGSVSTLTIQRTQQEDSAVYLCASSFDRGSYNEQFFGPGTRLTVL.

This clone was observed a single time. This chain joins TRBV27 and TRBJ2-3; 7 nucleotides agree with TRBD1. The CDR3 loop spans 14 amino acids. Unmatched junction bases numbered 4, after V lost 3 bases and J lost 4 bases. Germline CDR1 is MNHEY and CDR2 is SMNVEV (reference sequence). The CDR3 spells CASSFRQGPDTQYF. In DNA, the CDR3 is TGTGCCAGCAGTTTCCGACAGGGTCCAGATACGCAGTATTTT.

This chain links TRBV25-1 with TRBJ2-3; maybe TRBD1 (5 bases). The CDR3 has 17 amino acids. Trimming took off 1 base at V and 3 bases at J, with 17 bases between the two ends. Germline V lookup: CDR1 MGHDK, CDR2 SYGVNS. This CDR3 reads CASSESGRTQPTDTQYF. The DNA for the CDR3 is TGTGCCAGCAGTGAATCGGGTCGGACACAACCTACAGATACGCAGTATTTT. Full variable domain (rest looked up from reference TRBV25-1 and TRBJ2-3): EADIYQTPRYLVIGTGKKITLECSQTMGHDKMYWYQQDPGMELHLIHYSYGVNSTEKGDLSSESTVSRIRTEHFPLTLESARPSHTSQYLCASSESGRTQPTDTQYFGPGTRLTVL.

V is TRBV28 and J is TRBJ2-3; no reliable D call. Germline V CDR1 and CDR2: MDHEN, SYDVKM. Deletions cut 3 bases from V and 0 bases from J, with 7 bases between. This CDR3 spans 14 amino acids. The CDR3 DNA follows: TGTGCCAGCAGTTTTGACTCTAGCACAGATACGCAGTATTTT. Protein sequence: CASSFDSSTDTQYF.

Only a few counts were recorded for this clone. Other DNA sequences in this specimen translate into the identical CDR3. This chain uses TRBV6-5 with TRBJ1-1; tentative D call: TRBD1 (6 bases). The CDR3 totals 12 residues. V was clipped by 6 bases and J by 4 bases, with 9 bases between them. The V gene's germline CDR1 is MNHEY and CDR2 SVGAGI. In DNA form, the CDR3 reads TGTGCCAGCAGACAGGGCGGCACTGAAGCTTTCTTT. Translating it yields CASRQGGTEAFF.

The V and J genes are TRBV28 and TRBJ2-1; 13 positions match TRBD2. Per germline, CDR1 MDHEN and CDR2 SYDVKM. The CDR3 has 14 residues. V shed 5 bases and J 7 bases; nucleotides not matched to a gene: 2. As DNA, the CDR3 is TGTGCCAGCAGTGGGACTAGCGGGGTTAATGAGCAGTTCTTC. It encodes CASSGTSGVNEQFF. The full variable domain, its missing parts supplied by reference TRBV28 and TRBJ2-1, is DVKVTQSSRYLVKRTGEKVFLECVQDMDHENMFWYRQDPGLGLRLIYFSYDVKMKEKGDIPEGYSVSREKKERFSLILESASTNQTSMYLCASSGTSGVNEQFFGPGTRLTVL.

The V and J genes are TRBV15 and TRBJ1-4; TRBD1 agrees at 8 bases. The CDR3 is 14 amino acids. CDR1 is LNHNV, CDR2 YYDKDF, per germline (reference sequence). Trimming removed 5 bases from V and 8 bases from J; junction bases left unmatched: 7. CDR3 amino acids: CATSPDRVNEKLFF. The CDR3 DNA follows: TGTGCCACCAGCCCGGACAGGGTTAACGAAAAACTGTTTTTT.